Reported below is one TCR beta chain. Germline V gene data show CDR1 as KGHDR and CDR2 as SFDVKD. V was shortened by 4 bases and J by 4 bases, with 15 bases between the two germline ends. The CDR3 totals 15 residues. Produced via immunoSEQ multiplex PCR; TCRdb's table is partial and in-frame only. The table shows 150,000 to 200,000 clones, with roughly nine tenths occurring only once. This entry belongs to a study of blood T cell repertoires in COVID-19. Background on the study: Both acute and convalescent COVID-19 samples were obtained from the United States, Italy and Spain. PBMCs, B-cell-depleted T cells, or T cells provided the cDNA or gDNA that made up the material.

The sequence came from a man aged 18 to 29 who had recovered from COVID-19. The rearrangement links TRBV24-1 to TRBJ1-2; TRBD1 might be the D (5 bases). The sequenced material came from peripheral blood. The CDR3 loop reads CATSDPATDRYGYTF. CDR3 nucleotides: TGTGCCACCAGTGACCCCGCGACAGACCGCTATGGCTACACCTTC.